This T cell receptor (beta chain) is from a study of cytomegalovirus exposure and HLA in healthy donors (dated by TCRdb to 2017 to 2019). For context, the study as a whole: An earlier analysis of 587 of the donors reported approximately 280 Gb of sequence data and 95 million to 130 million unique TCR beta sequences obtained from about 200 million T cells. An early release covering more than 500 HLA-typed donors comprised roughly 300 gigabases of sequencing data and around 85 million unique TCR sequences. Of the 300 to 500 genotyped donors, 81% were placed in the genetic ancestry cluster associated with self-reported Caucasian donors. The study aimed to test whether signatures of past pathogen exposure could be identified by cataloging public T cell receptors. Using immunosequencing, the study profiled T cell repertoires from about 650 subjects and related those repertoires to cytomegalovirus serostatus. Along with the roughly 700-subject first cohort, a separate validation cohort of 120 different subjects was used. To predict cytomegalovirus infection status, the study combined high-throughput TCR immunosequencing, statistical association of individual TCRs with disease status, and machine learning. A later analysis re-examined previously published TCR beta repertoires from about 700 donors and added high-resolution HLA genotyping to investigate patterns of TCR occurrence. Rather than drawing on any new phenotypic data, the later analysis identified candidate immune exposures from TCR beta sequences and the way those sequences occurred across donors. In an earlier analysis of a few hundred of the donors, high-throughput TCR beta sequencing was used to judge whether each TCR beta V gene segment behaved as functional or pseudogenic. Donor age, sex, ethnicity and CMV serostatus were collected together with the repertoire data. In a later genetic analysis, genome-wide SNP genotypes for 398 of the 666 donors were used, and that subset was treated as a discovery cohort. All discovery cohort repertoires had been generated using a single sequencing platform. Both class I and class II loci were covered by HLA typing, at four-digit resolution. The number of typed donors differed by locus: about 620-640 for A, B, C, DRB1 and DQB1; approximately 530 for DQA1; approximately 610 for DPA1; and around 490 for DPB1. Because of strong linkage in the cohort, roughly five DR-DQ haplotypes were treated as single units for association and clustering. Across some 400 genotyped donors of the cohort, an average of approximately 200,000 unique TCR beta nucleotide sequences per donor were sequenced, and approximately 17% of those sequences were non-productive.

The cohort was made up of around 720 healthy bone marrow donors. At the time of sampling, all cohort members were nominally healthy, though unrecorded immune exposures were likely present. The donor tested CMV seronegative and was one of the 352 seronegative cohort members. A peripheral blood sample was provided by each donor, and peripheral blood mononuclear cells were used for TCR beta sequencing. Genomic DNA was extracted from the blood cell samples with the Qiagen DNeasy Blood Extraction Kit. A distance of 14 bases separates the germline ends of V and J, which lose 4 bases and 10 bases respectively. CDR1 is given as GTSNPN and CDR2 as SVGIG, both from the germline V gene (reference sequence). Spanning cysteine to phenylalanine, the CDR3 consists of 12 amino acids. The sequence is cut down to CDR3 DNA, 36 bases in frame from base 1. Notes on this clone: Its antigen remains undetermined. No much larger clone is present one base from it, and per-base qualities are unavailable.

Overall results and qualifications from the work: A cluster of highly shared sequence variants was judged likely to represent a technical artifact of the sequencing pipeline. The classifier was reported to diagnose cytomegalovirus status with high specificity and sensitivity in both the original and validation cohorts. In a later analysis, over 15,000 TCR beta sequences were associated with specific HLA alleles at a false discovery rate of 0.05. Because HLA typing was unavailable for some donors at each locus, only the typed subset was used in association tests. In a later analysis, several top co-occurrence clusters were reported to appear linked to parvovirus B19, influenza, CMV and Epstein-Barr virus. The presence/absence analyses assumed that sequencing depth was roughly uniform across donors, and that assumption may not be true. In a later analysis, HLA-associated TCR beta chains were found to be more clonally expanded and to have lower generation probabilities than equally common non-associated chains. CMV serostatus was the only immune exposure information available for the cohort. Compared with the 666-donor mean, donors in an Asian-associated ancestry cluster had fewer N-insertions in productive TCRs, according to a later genetic analysis. A further reported finding was that TCR beta sequences accurately predicted the HLA-A and HLA-B alleles for most subjects in the first cohort. Most TCR sequences were seen in very few donors, while some public TCRs were found in many individuals. According to a later analysis, TCR association rates differed among HLA loci, with DRB1 alleles showing the most associated TCRs and HLA-C alleles showing the fewest. An association between a missense DCLRE1C variant and V-gene and J-gene trimming of TCR beta chains was found in a later genetic analysis and replicated in an independent cohort. The authors suggested that the approach could potentially be extended to other disease states and immunological phenotypes. Roughly 17 rarely observed V segments, including chromosome 9 orphons, were excluded from the earlier analysis of several hundred of the donors because counts were too low. Correlated functional status among segregating V segments might reflect linkage disequilibrium, but an unknown experimental factor could not be ruled out. Three of the identified cytomegalovirus-associated TCR beta chains were confirmed in vitro to be specific for cytomegalovirus antigens. The 87-base-pair reads could not distinguish some IMGT-functional V segments, including TRBV6-2 and TRBV6-3, so those segments were excluded. The study gave a list of under 200 TCR beta chains associated with cytomegalovirus. Strong co-occurrence of HLA alleles, especially DR and DQ, made assigning TCR associations to individual alleles difficult. Only TCR beta chains were sequenced in this cohort, and the absence of alpha or paired-chain data limited detectable features. In an earlier analysis of approximately 590 of the donors, most TCR beta V segments appeared in productive rearrangements about 87% or about 30% of the time, broadly matching IMGT annotations. A later analysis found that most CMV-associated TCR beta chains appeared HLA-restricted, with HLA associations seemingly driven largely by CMV exposure.

The library was generated by the immunoSEQ multiplex PCR assay. The multiplex PCR relied on a mix of 60 forward primers for TCR Vbeta segments and 13 reverse primers for TCR Jbeta segments. The CDR3 region of rearranged TCR beta genes was amplified from genomic DNA by a multiplex PCR assay. The amplified TCR beta libraries were sequenced on the Illumina HiSeq System as 87-base-pair reads. The published analysis was carried out like this. A later analysis tallied around 80 million unique TCR beta chains across the 600 to 700 repertoires, and approximately 12 million of those chains were shared by two or more donors. A nearest-neighbor algorithm error-corrected the raw reads and collapsed the reads into unique sequences, merging closely related sequences to remove PCR and sequencing errors. To assign V, D and J gene segments, CDR3 sequences were aligned to IMGT reference sequences. For a sequence to be retained, a match of at least six nucleotides to both a V gene segment and a J gene segment was required. A rearrangement was called productive if the CDR3 had no stop codons and remained in frame with V and J, and every other rearrangement was called non-productive. CDR3 was defined according to IMGT convention as the region running from the second conserved V-encoded cysteine to the conserved J-encoded phenylalanine. In an earlier analysis of around 540 of the donors, sequences lacking an unambiguous match to a single V gene segment were excluded. In an earlier analysis of several hundred of the donors, V segments were called functional above 56.7% productive rearrangements and were called segregating when the between-donor standard deviation exceeded 5%. A statistical classification framework was built to diagnose cytomegalovirus status from the catalog of TCR beta chain sequences. In a later analysis, TCR nucleotide sequences were compared against IMGT/GENE-DB human TR gene sequences so that V and J genes could be assigned. A later analysis assigned CDR3 sequences and most-parsimonious VDJ recombination scenarios with the TCRdist pipeline. In a later analysis, every TCR beta chain was defined by the combination of its CDR3 amino acid sequence and its V-gene family, and reads without a unique V-gene family were dropped. A later analysis removed 550 to 700 highly shared, low-generation-probability nucleotide sequences to deal with suspected cross-contamination and a sequencing artifact. For each public chain, a later analysis derived a clonal expansion index from normalized ranks of inferred template counts within each repertoire. In a later analysis, generation probabilities were computed using a VDJ recombination model fitted to out-of-frame rearrangements, and the results were checked against IGoR. In a later analysis, hypergeometric tests were used to score TCR-TCR, TCR-HLA and TCR-CMV co-occurrence, with a repertoire-size bias correction applied to TCR pairs. To estimate false discovery rates, a later analysis permuted the HLA or CMV assignments 20 times. A later analysis grouped co-occurring TCRs with DBSCAN, adding TCRdist sequence similarity when clustering within HLA-allele-positive subsets. Repertoires with fewer than 30,000 or more than 120,000 public chains, plus five repertoires with anomalous nucleotide sharing, were excluded from co-occurrence clustering. Held by TCRdb, this immuneACCESS table contains in-frame sequences only and omits some clones. Under half of the omission traces to an unresolved V gene where checked; the cause of the rest is unknown. From that table come the V and J calls and clone size; the DNA was used to work out D and trimming. The sample data list about 160,000 clones, and approximately 80% of these were observed just once. In total, the top ten clones hold roughly 1.3% of the sample.

The origin of this receptor is a young man in good health and CMV-seronegative. Sequencing used PBMCs. This chain joins TRBV30 to TRBJ2-1; the D gene is perhaps TRBD2, on 6 matching bases. The DNA sequence follows: TGTGCCTGGAATCGGCGGGACGAGGAGCAGTTCTTC. This gives the protein CAWNRRDEEQFF. Joined to the reference TRBV30 and TRBJ2-1 proteins, this CDR3 gives the full variable domain: SQTIHQWPATLVQPVGSPLSLECTVEGTSNPNLYWYRQAAGRGLQLLFYSVGIGQISSEVPQNLSASRPQDRQFILSSKKLLLSDSGFYLCAWNRRDEEQFFGPGTRLTVL.